Listed below are T cell receptor beta chains from one sample, sequenced in a study of OX40 agonist ivuxolimab in advanced cancers. The repertoire was sequenced with immunoSEQ multiplex PCR; TCRdb's copy has only in-frame clones and lacks some. Found here are roughly 41,000 clones, around nine tenths of them singletons; the top ten hold 10% to 15%. The sequencing used CD4+ or CD8+ T cells sorted from blood, collected in a trial of the OX40 agonist ivuxolimab. Every receptor here comes from an adult with an advanced solid tumor such as melanoma, head and neck, liver or kidney cancer. Each CDR3 is given without its conserved first and last residue.

j_call | v_call | cdr3_aa
TRBJ1-3 | TRBV6-6 | ASSYHGTAGNTIY
TRBJ2-6 | TRBV6-9 | ASSVVILRQSRANVLT
TRBJ1-5 | TRBV5-6 | ASSRVGGNQPQH
TRBJ2-1 | TRBV4-2 | ASSQLNLGEQF
TRBJ1-4 | TRBV4-1 | ASRRGAMGEKLF
TRBJ2-4 | TRBV28 | ASSPILIAKNIQY
TRBJ1-1 | TRBV9 | ASSAGGTEAF
TRBJ1-1 | TRBV2 | ASRQEGSMNTEAF
TRBJ2-1 | TRBV19 | ATSRGAGNEQF
TRBJ2-1 | TRBV19 | ASSLSSYNEQF
TRBJ1-2 | TRBV27 | ASSLSGYGYT
TRBJ2-7 | TRBV7-3 | ASSLASSYEQY
TRBJ2-5 | TRBV4-1 | ASSQVGIEETQY
TRBJ2-2 | TRBV2 | ASSGEGGRRTGELF
TRBJ2-1 | TRBV9 | ASSVVLGDEQF
TRBJ1-1 | TRBV7-9 | ASSLDGTEAF
TRBJ1-1 | TRBV4-3 | ASSQEDGTGLAEAF
TRBJ1-5 | TRBV7-9 | ASSLDGSGQPQH
TRBJ2-1 | TRBV6-5 | ASCVNNEQF
TRBJ2-1 | TRBV6-5 | ASSLLWGQLNEQF
TRBJ1-5 | TRBV2 | ASSEWADNQPQH
TRBJ1-1 | TRBV28 | ASSTGDTEAF
TRBJ1-2 | TRBV5-6 | ASSLVWDRGSGYT
TRBJ2-3 | TRBV7-9 | ASGGQGISDTQY
TRBJ2-1 | TRBV9 | ASSAGTSGGAPYNEQF
TRBJ2-3 | TRBV6-1 | ASSDTLGGYTDTQY
TRBJ2-3 | TRBV7-6 | ASSWTGDTLDTQY
TRBJ2-1 | TRBV7-6 | ASSLAGLAATYNEQF
TRBJ2-3 | TRBV7-7 | ASSEGLAGDTQY
TRBJ2-7 | TRBV5-6 | ASSSGSSSYEQY
TRBJ2-7 | TRBV6-1 | ASSGLAGLLEQY
TRBJ2-6 | TRBV19 | ASTLSGRGPFSGANVLT
TRBJ2-5 | TRBV9 | ASSVLGGWKETQY
TRBJ2-7 | TRBV30 | AWRTSGTYEQY
TRBJ2-7 | TRBV9 | ASSVGQSYEQY
TRBJ2-7 | TRBV4-3 | ASSISRAARDITYEQY
TRBJ2-7 | TRBV15 | ATSRDNYNREQY